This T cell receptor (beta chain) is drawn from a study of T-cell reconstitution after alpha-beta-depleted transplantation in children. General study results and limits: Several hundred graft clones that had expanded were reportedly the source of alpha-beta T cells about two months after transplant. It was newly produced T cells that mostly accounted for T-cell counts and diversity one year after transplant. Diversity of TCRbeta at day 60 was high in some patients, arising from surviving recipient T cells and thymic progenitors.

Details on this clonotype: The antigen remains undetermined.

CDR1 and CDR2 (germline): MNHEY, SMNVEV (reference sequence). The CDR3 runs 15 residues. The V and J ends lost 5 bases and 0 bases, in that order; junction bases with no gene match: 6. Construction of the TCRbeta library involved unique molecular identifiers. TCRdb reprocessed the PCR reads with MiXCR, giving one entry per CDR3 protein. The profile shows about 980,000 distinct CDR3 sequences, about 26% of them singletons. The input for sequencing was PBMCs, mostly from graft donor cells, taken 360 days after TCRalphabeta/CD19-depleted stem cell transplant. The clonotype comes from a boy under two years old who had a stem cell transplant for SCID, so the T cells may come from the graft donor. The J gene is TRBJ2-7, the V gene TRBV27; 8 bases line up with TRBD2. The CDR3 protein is CASSTERGPSYEQYF. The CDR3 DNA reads TGTGCCAGCAGTACCGAGCGGGGGCCCTCCTACGAGCAGTACTTC.